This passage covers 13 T cell receptor beta chains from one sample sequenced in a study of T cell repertoires and HLA-DP antigens. Measured with immunoSEQ multiplex PCR; TCRdb has only the in-frame clones, and not every one. The data show approximately 90,000 clones, roughly 86% seen once. Which antigens these TCRs recognize remains unknown. Source material: CD4+ T cells from PBMCs. The receptors were gathered from a man over 45 in good health and CMV-seronegative.

V and J are TRBV15 and TRBJ1-1; D is possibly TRBD1 (5 bases). Per the germline V gene, CDR1 is LNHNV and CDR2 is YYDKDF (reference sequence). V lost 0 bases, J lost 4 bases, and 9 bases lay in between. The CDR3 totals 14 residues. CDR3 DNA: TGTGCCACCAGCAGAGAAGCAGGGTTCACTGAAGCTTTCTTT. It specifies CATSREAGFTEAFF.

Written as DNA, the CDR3 is TGTGCCAGCAGCCGAGGGGGCGGACCCCTCGATGAGCAGTTCTTC. Translation gives CASSRGGGPLDEQFF. The chain couples TRBV7-2 to TRBJ2-1, with 7 bases fitting TRBD1. The CDR3 is 15 amino acids. Looked up from germline, CDR1 is SGHTA and CDR2 is FQGNSA. The V segment lost 5 bases and the J segment 8 bases; nucleotides outside the gene matches: 12. Full variable domain (rest looked up from reference TRBV7-2 and TRBJ2-1): GAGVSQSPSNKVTEKGKDVELRCDPISGHTALYWYRQSLGQGLEFLIYFQGNSAPDKSGLPSDRFSAERTGGSVSTLTIQRTQQEDSAVYLCASSRGGGPLDEQFFGPGTRLTVL.

Regarding this clone: The limits of the CDR3 on the DNA are not certain, so only TCRdb's listed CDR3 is given. This chain joins TRBV2 and TRBJ1-3; the table gives TRBD1 as D, unverified against the DNA. The CDR3 contains 14 residues when both ends are counted. The germline gives CDR1 SNHLY, CDR2 FYNNEI. CDR3 in amino acids: CASILDRAGNTIYF.

This clone has just one count. The V and J genes are TRBV2 and TRBJ2-5; 10 bases map to TRBD2. The J segment lost 4 bases and the V segment lost 7 bases, leaving 6 bases of the junction unmatched. The CDR3 is made up of 14 amino acids. CDR1 SNHLY and CDR2 FYNNEI come from the germline V gene. The CDR3 nucleotides are TGTGCCAGCACGCCGCTAGCGGGGGTAGAGACCCAGTACTTC. It codes for CASTPLAGVETQYF.

This rearrangement joins TRBV30 to TRBJ1-2; D is uncertain. Between the trimmed V and J ends, which lost 2 bases and 2 bases, there was a span of 9 bases. This CDR3 comprises 13 residues. CDR1 is GTSNPN and CDR2 is SVGIG in the germline V gene (reference sequence). In nucleotides, the CDR3 is TGTGCCTGGAGTACCGGGTCCAACTATGGCTACACCTTC. Translated: CAWSTGSNYGYTF.

The V call is TRBV5-4, the J call TRBJ1-3; maybe TRBD1 (6 bases). The CDR3 contains 15 residues. V lost 0 bases and J 2 bases, leaving 9 bases between the germline ends. Germline CDR1 reads SGHNT; CDR2 reads YYREEE (reference sequence). CDR3 region: CASSLVGGAGNTIYF. The CDR3 nucleotides read TGTGCCAGCAGCTTGGTAGGGGGAGCTGGAAACACCATATATTTT.

V and J are TRBV30 and TRBJ2-2; D is perhaps TRBD2 (6 bases). The CDR3 consists of 14 residues. The V gene lost 3 bases and the J gene lost 1 base, with 9 bases spanning the gap. CDR1 and CDR2 from the germline V gene are GTSNPN and SVGIG (reference sequence). Here the CDR3 reads CAWSLARNTGELFF. The CDR3, as DNA: TGTGCCTGGAGCCTAGCGAGGAACACCGGGGAGCTGTTTTTT.

In nucleotides, the CDR3 is TGTGCCAGCAGTCTGAGCGGGGGCTCCTACAATGAGCAGTTCTTC. As protein: CASSLSGGSYNEQFF. The rearrangement links TRBV25-1 to TRBJ2-1; TRBD2 matches 8 bases. Germline loops: CDR1 MGHDK, CDR2 SYGVNS. This CDR3 has 15 amino acids. With V trimmed by 5 bases and J by 0 bases, 3 bases remained unmatched.

The CDR3 nucleotides are TGTGCCAGCAGTGAAGCAAGGACAGGGGGTGGCTACACCTTC. This sequence encodes CASSEARTGGGYTF. V usage is TRBV6-1 and J usage is TRBJ1-2; 10 bases are a match to TRBD1. The junction had 2 bases not matched to a gene; V was cut back by 0 bases and J by 7 bases. The germline gives CDR1 MNHNS, CDR2 SASEGT. CDR3 length: 14 residues.

This chain joins TRBV25-1 and TRBJ2-3; D uncertain. V lost 3 bases, J lost 2 bases, and 6 bases lay in between. Germline V lookup: CDR1 MGHDK, CDR2 SYGVNS. The CDR3 is 13 residues long. Written as DNA, the CDR3 is TGTGCCAGCAGTGATGCGGCCACAGATACGCAGTATTTT. Residues: CASSDAATDTQYF.

The gene calls are TRBV7-2 and TRBJ2-3; D is perhaps TRBD1 (6 bases). This CDR3 spans 15 amino acids. The germline V gene has CDR1 SGHTA and CDR2 FQGNSA. Trimming took 6 bases from V and 2 from J, leaving 15 bases between them. The CDR3 loop reads CASRSKQGYTDTQYF. DNA for the CDR3: TGTGCCAGCAGGTCCAAACAGGGCTACACAGATACGCAGTATTTT.

The V gene is TRBV2, the J gene TRBJ2-3, with 9 bases fitting TRBD2. In germline, CDR1 is SNHLY, CDR2 FYNNEI. CDR3 length equals 13 residues. V was pared by 4 bases and J by 13 bases, with 9 bases of the junction left unmatched. CDR3 nucleotides: TGTGCCAGCAGTGGTGTCGCGGGGGGGCATAAGTATTTT. Translating it yields CASSGVAGGHKYF.

The chain has TRBV6-1 and TRBJ2-5; D is uncertain. V was pared by 6 bases and J by 3 bases, with 14 bases between. The germline CDR1 and CDR2 sequences are MNHNS and SASEGT. CDR3 length: 14 residues. This CDR3 is CASRKRTLEETQYF. The CDR3, as DNA: TGTGCCAGCAGAAAAAGGACCCTGGAAGAGACCCAGTACTTC.